The 32 T cell receptor beta chains below were found in one sample sequenced in a study of identical twins. TCRdb redid the calling of the 5' RACE reads with MiXCR, one entry per CDR3 protein. The data contain approximately 700,000 distinct CDR3 sequences, 6% to 6.5% of them singletons. Sequencing was performed on naive T cells sorted from blood. The receptors were sampled from a man aged 18 to 30 in good health.

In its sample, this clonotype was seen a few times. V gene TRBV28 combines with J gene TRBJ1-5, with D uncertain. The CDR3 covers 18 residues. Looked up from germline, CDR1 is MDHEN and CDR2 is SYDVKM. V was cut by 5 bases and J by 0 bases, with 20 bases left in between. Here the CDR3 DNA reads TGTGCCAGCAGTCCCGGGCATAGGGCAGTCTATAGCAATCAGCCCCAGCATTTT. Translation: CASSPGHRAVYSNQPQHF. Filled out from reference TRBV28 and TRBJ1-5, the complete variable domain reads DVKVTQSSRYLVKRTGEKVFLECVQDMDHENMFWYRQDPGLGLRLIYFSYDVKMKEKGDIPEGYSVSREKKERFSLILESASTNQTSMYLCASSPGHRAVYSNQPQHFGDGTRLSIL.

This clonotype has ten or more counts. The chain uses TRBV12-3 or TRBV12-4 and TRBJ1-3; 10 positions match TRBD1. The V gene end was trimmed by 6 bases and the J gene end by 0 bases; junction bases not matched to a gene: 8. This CDR3 spans 17 amino acids. The CDR3 region has the DNA TGTGCCAGCAGCCGGGAGACAGGGGGCAGCTCTGGAAACACCATATATTTT. It specifies CASSRETGGSSGNTIYF.

This clonotype was recorded at least ten times. The chain links TRBV12-3 or TRBV12-4 to TRBJ1-5; D is unclear. The CDR3 sequence is 13 residues long. Trimming shortened V by 7 bases and J by 0 bases, and 7 bases separated the two germline ends. The CDR3 bases are TGTGCCAGCAACCAATATAGCAATCAGCCCCAGCATTTT. Amino acid sequence: CASNQYSNQPQHF.

The chain employs TRBV4-2 and TRBJ2-3, with 12 positions matching TRBD2. The CDR3 runs to 17 residues. Trimming removed 3 bases from V and 0 bases from J; junction bases left unmatched: 4. Germline CDR1 is LGHNA and CDR2 is YNFKEQ. Here the CDR3 DNA reads TGTGCCAGCAGCCATGACGGACTAGCGGGGAGCACAGATACGCAGTATTTT. Its protein product is CASSHDGLAGSTDTQYF.

The chain combines TRBV6-1 with TRBJ1-1; possibly TRBD1 for D (5 bases). In germline, CDR1 is MNHNS, CDR2 SASEGT. The CDR3 is made up of 14 amino acids. The V end lost 9 bases, the J end lost 1 base, and 15 bases lay between the germline ends. In DNA, the CDR3 is TGTGCCAGTAAGACAGTTCCTCCGAACACTGAAGCTTTCTTT. It is translated as CASKTVPPNTEAFF.

This clonotype showed up many times. The CDR3 reads CASSKPSASGTDTQYF. The CDR3 DNA is TGCGCCAGCAGCAAACCCTCAGCTAGCGGCACAGATACGCAGTATTTT. This chain uses TRBV4-1 with TRBJ2-3, with D maybe TRBD2 (6 bases). Germline V gene lookup returns CDR1 MGHRA and CDR2 YSYEKL. This CDR3 is built from 16 residues. Between the trimmed V and J ends, which lost 5 bases and 1 base, there was a span of 16 bases.

This clonotype was recorded many times. The chain employs TRBV6-2 or TRBV6-3 and TRBJ2-7; tentative D call: TRBD1 (5 bases). Germline V gives CDR1 MNHEY, CDR2 SVGEGT. The CDR3 loop spans 14 amino acids. Trimming took off 7 bases at V and 2 bases at J, with 15 bases between the two ends. The chain's CDR3 is CASNSGALPYEQYF. The CDR3 DNA reads TGTGCCAGCAATAGTGGGGCCTTACCCTACGAGCAGTACTTC.

This clonotype was seen ten or more times. This chain joins TRBV20-1 and TRBJ2-4; the D gene is possibly TRBD2 (6 bases). The CDR3 spans 16 residues. V dropped 7 bases and J dropped 0 bases, with 19 bases sitting between them. Germline V gene lookup returns CDR1 DFQATT and CDR2 SNEGSKA (reference sequence). The DNA of the CDR3 is TGCAGTGTACCTTGGGACTCAGCCCTAGCCAAAAACATTCAGTACTTC. This translates into CSVPWDSALAKNIQYF.

Note on this clonotype: This may arise from a read error, as a much more abundant clone is one base away. The chain has TRBV20-1 and TRBJ2-1; 13 bases match TRBD2. Germline CDR1 is DFQATT and CDR2 is SNEGSKA (reference sequence). The CDR3 totals 16 residues. CDR3 amino acids: CSARGGTSGTYNERFF. DNA for the CDR3: TGCAGTGCTAGGGGGGGGACTAGCGGGACTTACAATGAGCGGTTCTTC.

The genes are TRBV6-1 and TRBJ1-3; TRBD1 might be the D (5 bases). V was cut by 6 bases and J by 0 bases, with 15 bases left in between. The CDR3 sequence is 16 residues long. CDR1 MNHNS and CDR2 SASEGT come from the germline V gene. CDR3 residues: CASSNRGPSSGNTIYF. Here the CDR3 DNA reads TGTGCCAGCAGCAACCGGGGCCCGAGCTCTGGAAACACCATATATTTT.

In this sample, this clonotype turned up many times. This chain joins TRBV27 and TRBJ1-1; D perhaps matches TRBD1 (5 bases). V was pared by 6 bases and J by 1 base, with 12 bases between. This CDR3 comprises 14 residues. The germline gives CDR1 MNHEY, CDR2 SMNVEV (reference sequence). The DNA for the CDR3 is TGTGCCAGCAGACTCGACAGCAGGAACACTGAAGCTTTCTTT. Translating it yields CASRLDSRNTEAFF.

The chain employs TRBV4-2 and TRBJ2-1, with 10 positions matching TRBD2. Germline values: CDR1 LGHNA, CDR2 YNFKEQ. The trim removed 5 bases at V and 8 bases at J, leaving 6 bases unmatched. The CDR3 covers 14 residues. The DNA for the CDR3 is TGTGCCAGCAGCTCTAGCGGGAGTACCTATGAGCAGTTCTTC. Translating it yields CASSSSGSTYEQFF.

In its sample, this clonotype was seen many times. The gene calls are TRBV20-1 and TRBJ2-7, with 9 bases lining up with TRBD1. CDR3 length: 13 amino acids. Germline V gives CDR1 DFQATT, CDR2 SNEGSKA (reference sequence). V was clipped by 2 bases and J by 4 bases; unmatched bases: 3. The CDR3 reads CSARPDRGYEQYF. Written as DNA, the CDR3 is TGCAGTGCTAGACCTGACAGGGGGTACGAGCAGTACTTC.

V usage is TRBV7-7 and J usage is TRBJ2-2; tentatively, D is TRBD2 (5 bases). The germline V gene has CDR1 SSHAT and CDR2 FNYEAQ (reference sequence). The CDR3 loop spans 14 amino acids. V lost 10 bases to trimming and J lost 0 bases, with 12 bases between them. CDR3: CATTDSPNTGELFF. In DNA form, the CDR3 reads TGTGCCACAACGGACTCCCCGAACACCGGGGAGCTGTTTTTT. Full variable domain (remainder filled in from reference TRBV7-7 and TRBJ2-2): GAGVSQSPRYKVTKRGQDVTLRCDPISSHATLYWYQQALGQGPEFLTYFNYEAQPDKSGLPSDRFSAERPEGSISTLTIQRTEQRDSAMYRCATTDSPNTGELFFGEGSRLTVL.

The rearrangement uses TRBV18 and TRBJ1-4, with D possibly TRBD1 on 6 matching bases. The CDR3 runs 16 residues. Germline-derived CDR1 and CDR2 are KGHSH and LQKENI. The V gene lost 3 bases and the J gene lost 8 bases, with 19 bases spanning the gap. The CDR3 reads CASSPLGGAIGEKLFF. CDR3 sequence (DNA): TGTGCCAGCTCACCTCTCGGGGGGGCCATCGGAGAAAAACTGTTTTTT. The full variable domain, its missing parts supplied by reference TRBV18 and TRBJ1-4, is NAGVMQNPRHLVRRRGQEARLRCSPMKGHSHVYWYRQLPEEGLKFMVYLQKENIIDESGMPKERFSAEFPKEGPSILRIQQVVRGDSAAYFCASSPLGGAIGEKLFFGSGTQLSVL.

This clonotype was counted at least ten times. The chain couples TRBV25-1 to TRBJ1-1; a possible D gene is TRBD1 (6 bases). CDR3 length: 16 amino acids. Germline assignment: CDR1 MGHDK and CDR2 SYGVNS. V dropped 4 bases and J dropped 6 bases, with 21 bases sitting between them. CDR3 nucleotides: TGTGCCAGCAGTGGACTACGCAGGGGACGTCGACCTGAAGCTTTCTTT. Protein product: CASSGLRRGRRPEAFF.

This clonotype has at least ten counts. The chain employs TRBV5-1 and TRBJ2-1, with TRBD2 as a possible D gene (6 bases). V lost 4 bases, J lost 5 bases, and 13 bases lay in between. This CDR3 is built from 14 residues. CDR1 is SGHRS and CDR2 is YFSETQ in the germline V gene. CDR3 bases: TGCGCCAGCAGCACCATGGTAGCGGACAATGAGCAGTTCTTC. Translating gives CASSTMVADNEQFF.

This clonotype was seen a handful of times. The V gene is TRBV7-3, the J gene TRBJ2-6; D might be TRBD2 (6 bases). V was shortened by 2 bases and J by 3 bases, with 11 bases between the two germline ends. The CDR3 length is 16 residues. Germline CDR1 reads SGHTA; CDR2 reads FQGTGA. CDR3: CASSLQFGGGANVLTF. DNA for the CDR3: TGTGCCAGCAGCTTACAATTCGGGGGTGGGGCCAACGTCCTGACTTTC. The entire variable domain, with the rest obtained from reference TRBV7-3 and TRBJ2-6, is as follows: GAGVSQTPSNKVTEKGKYVELRCDPISGHTALYWYRQSLGQGPEFLIYFQGTGAADDSGLPNDRFFAVRPEGSVSTLKIQRTERGDSAVYLCASSLQFGGGANVLTFGAGSRLTVL.

This clonotype was seen more than once but under ten times. The chain links TRBV5-5 to TRBJ2-5; D might be TRBD1 (6 bases). Looked up from germline, CDR1 is SGHKS and CDR2 is YYEKEE (reference sequence). This CDR3 contains 13 residues. The ends were cut back, 3 bases at V and 0 bases at J, with 6 bases in the middle. DNA for the CDR3: TGTGCCAGCAGCTGGACAGACCAAGAGACCCAGTACTTC. Protein: CASSWTDQETQYF.

This clonotype was counted many times. V and J are TRBV29-1 and TRBJ2-5; D gene unclear. Germline V gene sequence: CDR1 SQVTM, CDR2 ANQGSEA. The CDR3 length is 14 residues. With 7 bases removed from V and 4 bases from J, the gap between germline ends came to 19 bases. The CDR3 coding sequence is TGCAGCGCCTTCCTTCGACGGGTTGGAGAGACCCAGTACTTC. This translates into CSAFLRRVGETQYF. Full variable domain (outside the CDR3, taken from reference TRBV29-1 and TRBJ2-5): SAVISQKPSRDICQRGTSLTIQCQVDSQVTMMFWYRQQPGQSLTLIATANQGSEATYESGFVIDKFPISRPNLTFSTLTVSNMSPEDSSIYLCSAFLRRVGETQYFGPGTRLLVL.

This clonotype was picked up a small number of times. The gene calls are TRBV5-5 and TRBJ2-5; D could derive from TRBD1 or TRBD2 (7 bases each). The germline gives CDR1 SGHKS, CDR2 YYEKEE (reference sequence). The CDR3 loop spans 16 amino acids. Trimming removed 3 bases at V and 5 bases at J, with 20 bases between. The DNA of the CDR3 is TGTGCCAGCAGCTATGCCCAGGGGGACTATTCTGAGACCCAGTACTTC. Translating gives CASSYAQGDYSETQYF.

Ten or more counts support this clonotype. The genes are TRBV27 and TRBJ1-1; D gene ambiguous. The ends were cut back, 2 bases at V and 3 bases at J, with 10 bases in the middle. CDR1 and CDR2 (germline): MNHEY, SMNVEV (reference sequence). The CDR3 totals 14 residues. The DNA for the CDR3 is TGTGCCAGCAGTTTAGGTGGAGGTGACACTGAAGCTTTCTTT. Translating gives CASSLGGGDTEAFF.

This clonotype occurred a few times. The V and J genes are TRBV7-9 and TRBJ2-1; 8 nucleotides line up with TRBD1. There are 13 residues in the CDR3. The V gene's germline CDR1 is SEHNR and CDR2 FQNEAQ (reference sequence). Germline trimming cut 1 base from V and 10 bases from J; bases unmatched to any gene: 3. The CDR3 DNA sequence: TGTGCCAGCAGCTTAGGAGGACAGGGAGAGCAGTTCTTC. Its protein is CASSLGGQGEQFF.

Ten or more counts support this clonotype. The V gene is TRBV12-3 or TRBV12-4, the J gene TRBJ2-7, with D possibly matching TRBD2 (5 bases). The V and J ends lost 8 bases and 6 bases respectively, with 20 bases between them. The CDR3 contains 14 residues. The CDR3 loop reads CASSSSVGVGEQYF. In DNA form, the CDR3 reads TGTGCCAGCTCCTCCTCGGTGGGAGTGGGCGAGCAGTACTTC.

This clonotype was recorded at least ten times. The chain is built from TRBV12-3 or TRBV12-4 and TRBJ2-7; 7 bases map to TRBD1. With 6 bases clipped from V and 1 base from J, the junction kept 9 bases outside the gene matches. This CDR3 is 15 amino acids long. Written as DNA, the CDR3 is TGTGCCAGCAGCGAGGACAGGCTGATTTCCTACGAGCAGTACTTC. It codes for CASSEDRLISYEQYF.

V and J are TRBV2 and TRBJ2-3; 13 positions match TRBD2. V dropped 6 bases and J dropped 5; count of bases not matched to a gene: 8. Germline CDR1 SNHLY, CDR2 FYNNEI. The CDR3 contains 16 residues. Here the CDR3 DNA reads TGTGCCAGCAGCCGAACTAGCGGGAGGGCCGGAGATACGCAGTATTTT. Its protein is CASSRTSGRAGDTQYF.

This clonotype showed up just a few times. The chain uses TRBV5-1 and TRBJ2-1; 12 bases agree with TRBD1. V was pared by 4 bases and J by 9 bases, with 11 bases of the junction left unmatched. The CDR3 covers 16 residues. The germline CDR1 and CDR2 sequences are SGHRS and YFSETQ. CDR3 in amino acids: CASSPPLGQGALEQFF. The CDR3 DNA is TGCGCCAGCAGCCCCCCGTTGGGACAGGGGGCGCTTGAGCAGTTCTTC.

The chain joins TRBV19 to TRBJ2-1; 7 nucleotides align to TRBD2. This CDR3 has 14 residues. The germline CDR1 and CDR2 sequences are LNHDA and SQIVND (reference sequence). Germline trimming cut 4 bases from V and 4 bases from J; bases unmatched to any gene: 4. Here the CDR3 DNA reads TGTGCCAGTAGTAGGCCTAGCGGTTACAATGAGCAGTTCTTC. Encoded protein: CASSRPSGYNEQFF.

The sample holds a few counts of this clonotype. The CDR3 sequence is CATSSGTGGSNEQFF. The DNA for the CDR3 is TGTGCCACCAGCAGCGGGACAGGGGGGTCCAATGAGCAGTTCTTC. This rearrangement joins TRBV15 to TRBJ2-1, with 11 positions matching TRBD1. After removal of 3 bases from V and 6 bases from J, the junction contained 4 bases not matched to a gene. CDR3 length: 15 amino acids. Germline V lookup: CDR1 LNHNV, CDR2 YYDKDF (reference sequence).

This clonotype has just a few counts. The genes are TRBV12-3 or TRBV12-4 and TRBJ1-6; D gene uncertain. V was trimmed by 6 bases and J by 5 bases, leaving 5 bases between them. The CDR3 is 12 residues long. The CDR3 coding sequence is TGTGCCAGCAGGGCGAATAATTCACCCCTCCACTTT. It translates to CASRANNSPLHF.

Only a few counts were recorded for this clonotype. This chain connects TRBV28 to TRBJ2-7; TRBD1 matches at 9 bases. There are 16 residues in the CDR3. With 5 bases clipped from V and 4 bases from J, the junction kept 12 bases outside the gene matches. Germline V lookup: CDR1 MDHEN, CDR2 SYDVKM. This chain's CDR3 is CASSLFPGQGEYEQYF. In DNA form, the CDR3 reads TGTGCCAGCAGTCTATTCCCGGGACAGGGAGAATACGAGCAGTACTTC.

The V gene is TRBV12-3 or TRBV12-4, the J gene TRBJ1-1; D remains ambiguous. V was clipped by 6 bases and J by 3 bases, with 11 bases between them. This CDR3 is 13 amino acids long. CDR3 nucleotides: TGTGCCAGCAGGACCTCGGCCTACACTGAAGCTTTCTTT. The encoded protein is CASRTSAYTEAFF.